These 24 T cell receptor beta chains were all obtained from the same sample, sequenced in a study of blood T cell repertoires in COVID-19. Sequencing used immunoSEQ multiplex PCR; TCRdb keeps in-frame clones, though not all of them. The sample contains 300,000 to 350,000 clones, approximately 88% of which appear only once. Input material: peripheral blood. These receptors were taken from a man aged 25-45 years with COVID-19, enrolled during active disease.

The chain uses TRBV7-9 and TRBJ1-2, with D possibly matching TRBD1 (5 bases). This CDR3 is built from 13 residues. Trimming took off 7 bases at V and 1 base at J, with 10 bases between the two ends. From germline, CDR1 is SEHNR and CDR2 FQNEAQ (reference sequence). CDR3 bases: TGTGCCAGCAAGGCAGGGTATAACTATGGCTACACCTTC. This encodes CASKAGYNYGYTF.

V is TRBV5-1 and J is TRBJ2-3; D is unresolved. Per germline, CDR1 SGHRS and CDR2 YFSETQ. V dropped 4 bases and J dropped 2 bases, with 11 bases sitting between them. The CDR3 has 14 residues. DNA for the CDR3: TGCGCCAGCAGCGTACAGCACTCCACAGATACGCAGTATTTT. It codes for CASSVQHSTDTQYF.

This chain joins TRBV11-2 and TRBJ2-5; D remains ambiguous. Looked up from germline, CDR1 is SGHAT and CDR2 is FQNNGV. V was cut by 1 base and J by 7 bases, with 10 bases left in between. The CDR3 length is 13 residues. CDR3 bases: TGTGCCAGCAGCTTAGGAGTGGTTGGGACCCAGTACTTC. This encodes CASSLGVVGTQYF.

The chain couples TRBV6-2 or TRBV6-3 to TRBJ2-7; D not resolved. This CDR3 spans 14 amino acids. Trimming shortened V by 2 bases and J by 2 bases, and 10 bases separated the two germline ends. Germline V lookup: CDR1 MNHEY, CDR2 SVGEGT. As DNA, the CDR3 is TGTGCCAGCAGTTACGACACATTCACCTACGAGCAGTACTTC. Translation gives CASSYDTFTYEQYF.

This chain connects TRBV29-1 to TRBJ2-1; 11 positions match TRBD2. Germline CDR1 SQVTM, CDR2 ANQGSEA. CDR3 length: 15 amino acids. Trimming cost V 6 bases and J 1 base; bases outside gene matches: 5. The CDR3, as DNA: TGCAGCGTGAGGGGACTAGCGGATTCCTACAATGAGCAGTTCTTC. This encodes CSVRGLADSYNEQFF.

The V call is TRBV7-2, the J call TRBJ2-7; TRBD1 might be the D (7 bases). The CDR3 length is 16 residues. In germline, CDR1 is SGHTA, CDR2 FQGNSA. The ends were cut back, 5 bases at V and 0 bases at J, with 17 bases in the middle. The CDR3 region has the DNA TGTGCCAGCAGCCGCCCGGCAGGGGGGAGCTCCTACGAGCAGTACTTC. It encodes CASSRPAGGSSYEQYF.

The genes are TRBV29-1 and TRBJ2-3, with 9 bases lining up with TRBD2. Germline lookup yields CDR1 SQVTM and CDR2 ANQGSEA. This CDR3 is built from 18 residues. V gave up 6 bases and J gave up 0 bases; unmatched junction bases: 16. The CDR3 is CSVAGAGGYPSSTDTQYF. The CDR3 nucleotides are TGCAGCGTCGCAGGAGCGGGGGGCTACCCCTCTAGCACAGATACGCAGTATTTT.

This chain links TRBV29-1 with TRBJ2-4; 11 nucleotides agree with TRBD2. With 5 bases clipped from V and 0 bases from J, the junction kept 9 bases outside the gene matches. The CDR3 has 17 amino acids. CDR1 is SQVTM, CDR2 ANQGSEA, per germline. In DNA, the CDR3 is TGCAGCGTTAAAGGACTAGCGGGCCCGCGAGCCAAAAACATTCAGTACTTC. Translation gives CSVKGLAGPRAKNIQYF.

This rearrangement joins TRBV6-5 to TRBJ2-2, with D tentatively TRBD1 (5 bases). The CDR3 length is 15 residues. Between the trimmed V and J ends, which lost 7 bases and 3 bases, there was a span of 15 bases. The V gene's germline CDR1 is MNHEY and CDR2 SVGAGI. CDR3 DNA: TGTGCCAGCATCCCGACAGCCTTATACACCGGGGAGCTGTTTTTT. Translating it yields CASIPTALYTGELFF.

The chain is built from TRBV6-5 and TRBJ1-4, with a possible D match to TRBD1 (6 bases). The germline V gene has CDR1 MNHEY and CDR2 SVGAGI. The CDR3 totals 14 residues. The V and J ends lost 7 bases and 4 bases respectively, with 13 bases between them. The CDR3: CASTQGGLNEKLFF. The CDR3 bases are TGTGCCAGCACCCAAGGGGGTCTTAATGAAAAACTGTTTTTT.

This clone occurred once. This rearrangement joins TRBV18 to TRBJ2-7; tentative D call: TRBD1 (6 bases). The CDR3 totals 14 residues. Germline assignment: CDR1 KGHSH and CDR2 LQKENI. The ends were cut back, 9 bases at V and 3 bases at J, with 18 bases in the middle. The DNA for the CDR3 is TGTGCCAGTTCCCCGGGGACACCTCTCTACGAGCAGTACTTC. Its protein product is CASSPGTPLYEQYF.

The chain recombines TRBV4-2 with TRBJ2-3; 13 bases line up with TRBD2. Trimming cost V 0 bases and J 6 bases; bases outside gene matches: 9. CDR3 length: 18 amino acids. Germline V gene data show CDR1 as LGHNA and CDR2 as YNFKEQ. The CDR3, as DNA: TGTGCCAGCAGCCAAGATCCCTGGACTAGCGGGAGTCGGGATACGCAGTATTTT. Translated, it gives CASSQDPWTSGSRDTQYF.

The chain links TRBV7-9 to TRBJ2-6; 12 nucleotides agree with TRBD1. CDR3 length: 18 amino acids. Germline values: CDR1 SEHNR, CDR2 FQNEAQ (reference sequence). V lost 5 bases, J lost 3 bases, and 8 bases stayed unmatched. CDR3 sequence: CASSPPGQGADGANVLTF. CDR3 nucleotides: TGTGCCAGCAGCCCTCCGGGACAGGGGGCAGATGGGGCCAACGTCCTGACTTTC.

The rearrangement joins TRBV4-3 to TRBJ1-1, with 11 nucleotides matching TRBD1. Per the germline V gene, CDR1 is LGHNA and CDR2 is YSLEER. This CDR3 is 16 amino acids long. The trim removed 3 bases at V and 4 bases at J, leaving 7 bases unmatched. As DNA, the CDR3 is TGCGCCAGCAGCCAGCCTCCGGGACAGGGGGTCACTGAAGCTTTCTTT. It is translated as CASSQPPGQGVTEAFF.

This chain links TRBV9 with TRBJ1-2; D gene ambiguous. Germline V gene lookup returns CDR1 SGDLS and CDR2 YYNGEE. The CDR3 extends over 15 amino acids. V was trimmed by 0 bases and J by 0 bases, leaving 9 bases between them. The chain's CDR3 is CASSVATLANYGYTF. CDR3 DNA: TGTGCCAGCAGCGTAGCGACACTAGCTAACTATGGCTACACCTTC.

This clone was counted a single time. CDR3 nucleotide sequence: TGCGCCAGCAGCCAAGAATGGCTAGCGGGAAAGGCCCCTGGCACAGATACGCAGTATTTT. Amino acids: CASSQEWLAGKAPGTDTQYF. The chain uses TRBV4-1 and TRBJ2-3; the match to TRBD2 covers 9 bases. Germline CDR1 MGHRA, CDR2 YSYEKL. This CDR3 contains 20 residues. Trimming took 0 bases from V and 1 from J; bases not matched to a gene: 14.

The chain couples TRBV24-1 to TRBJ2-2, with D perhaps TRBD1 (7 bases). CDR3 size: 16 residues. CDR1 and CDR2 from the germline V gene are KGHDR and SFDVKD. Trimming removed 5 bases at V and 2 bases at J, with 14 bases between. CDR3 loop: CATSARGTVNTGELFF. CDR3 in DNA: TGTGCCACCAGTGCGCGCGGGACAGTCAACACCGGGGAGCTGTTTTTT.

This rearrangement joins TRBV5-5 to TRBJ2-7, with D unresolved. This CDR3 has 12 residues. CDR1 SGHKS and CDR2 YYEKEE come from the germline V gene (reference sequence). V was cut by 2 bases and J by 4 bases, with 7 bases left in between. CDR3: CASSFTVYEQYF. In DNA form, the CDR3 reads TGTGCCAGCAGCTTTACGGTGTACGAGCAGTACTTC.

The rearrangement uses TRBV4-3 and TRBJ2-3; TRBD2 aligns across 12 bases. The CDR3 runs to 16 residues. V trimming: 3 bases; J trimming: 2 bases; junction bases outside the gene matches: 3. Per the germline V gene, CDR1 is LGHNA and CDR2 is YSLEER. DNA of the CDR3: TGCGCCAGCAGCCATGGACTAGCGGGAAACACAGATACGCAGTATTTT. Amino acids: CASSHGLAGNTDTQYF.

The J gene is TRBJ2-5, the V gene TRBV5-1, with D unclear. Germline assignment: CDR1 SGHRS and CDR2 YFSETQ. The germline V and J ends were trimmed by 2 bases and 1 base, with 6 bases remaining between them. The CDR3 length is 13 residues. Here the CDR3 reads CASSLQIQETQYF. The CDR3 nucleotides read TGCGCCAGCAGCTTACAGATCCAAGAGACCCAGTACTTC.

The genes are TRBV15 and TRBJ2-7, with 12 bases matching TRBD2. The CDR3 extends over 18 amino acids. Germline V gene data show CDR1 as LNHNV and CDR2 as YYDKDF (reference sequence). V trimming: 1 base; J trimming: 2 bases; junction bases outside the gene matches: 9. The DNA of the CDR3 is TGTGCCACCAGCAGAGGTCCCAAGACTAGCGGGAGCCCCTACGAGCAGTACTTC. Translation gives CATSRGPKTSGSPYEQYF.

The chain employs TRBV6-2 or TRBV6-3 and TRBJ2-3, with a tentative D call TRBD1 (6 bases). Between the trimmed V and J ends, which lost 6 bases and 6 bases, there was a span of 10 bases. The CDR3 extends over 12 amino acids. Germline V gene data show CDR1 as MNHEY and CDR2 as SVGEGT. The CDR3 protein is CASSWGRDTQYF. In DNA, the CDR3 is TGTGCCAGCAGCTGGGGGCGGGATACGCAGTATTTT.

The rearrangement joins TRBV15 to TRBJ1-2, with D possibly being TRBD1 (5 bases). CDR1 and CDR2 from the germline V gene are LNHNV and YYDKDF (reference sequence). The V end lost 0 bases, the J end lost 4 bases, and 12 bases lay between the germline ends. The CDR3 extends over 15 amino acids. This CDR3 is CATSRDLTVVYGYTF. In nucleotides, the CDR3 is TGTGCCACCAGCAGAGATCTGACAGTAGTCTATGGCTACACCTTC.

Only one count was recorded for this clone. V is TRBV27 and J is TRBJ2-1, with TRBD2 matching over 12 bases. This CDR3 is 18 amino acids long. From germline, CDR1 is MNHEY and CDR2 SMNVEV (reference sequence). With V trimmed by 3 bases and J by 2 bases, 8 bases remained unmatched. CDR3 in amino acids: CASSFALAGGRTYNEQFF. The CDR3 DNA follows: TGTGCCAGCAGTTTTGCTCTAGCGGGAGGGCGCACCTACAATGAGCAGTTCTTC.